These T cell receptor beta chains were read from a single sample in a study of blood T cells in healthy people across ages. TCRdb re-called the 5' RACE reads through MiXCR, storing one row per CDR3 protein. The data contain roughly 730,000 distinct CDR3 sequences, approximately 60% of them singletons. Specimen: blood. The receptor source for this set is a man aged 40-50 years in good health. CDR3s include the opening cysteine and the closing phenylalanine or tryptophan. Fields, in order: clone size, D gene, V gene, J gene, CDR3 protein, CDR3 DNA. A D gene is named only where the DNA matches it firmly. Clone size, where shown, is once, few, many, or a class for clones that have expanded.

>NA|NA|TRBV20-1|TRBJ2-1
CSALVAAGQKGEQFF
TGCAGTGCCCTCGTGGCGGCAGGCCAAAAGGGTGAGCAGTTCTTC
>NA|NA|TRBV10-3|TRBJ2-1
CAIHNIGTPNSKDEQFF
TGTGCCATCCACAATATTGGGACACCCAATTCCAAGGATGAGCAGTTCTTC
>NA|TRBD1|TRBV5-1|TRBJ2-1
CASSWGQGGTEQFF
TGCGCCAGCAGCTGGGGACAGGGGGGGACTGAGCAGTTCTTC
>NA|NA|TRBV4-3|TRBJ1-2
CASSQDLPPGDGYTF
TGCGCCAGCAGCCAAGATCTACCACCGGGGGACGGCTACACCTTC
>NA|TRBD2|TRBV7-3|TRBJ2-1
CASSSIGGGYNEQFF
TGTGCCAGCAGCTCAATCGGCGGGGGGTACAATGAGCAGTTCTTC
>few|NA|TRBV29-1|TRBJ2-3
CSYGGQGGLDTQYF
TGCAGCTACGGAGGGCAGGGGGGCCTCGATACGCAGTATTTT
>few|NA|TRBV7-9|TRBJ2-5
CASRGSGTDFRETQYF
TGTGCCAGCAGGGGGTCCGGGACTGACTTCCGTGAGACCCAGTACTTC
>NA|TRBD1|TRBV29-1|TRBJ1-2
CSVDRGGSYGYTF
TGCAGCGTGGACAGGGGTGGCTCCTATGGCTACACCTTC
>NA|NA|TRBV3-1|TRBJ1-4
CASSPGGLLNEKLFF
TGTGCCAGCAGCCCCGGAGGTCTACTGAATGAAAAACTGTTTTTT
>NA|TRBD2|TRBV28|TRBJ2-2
CASTIGTSGRSGELFF
TGTGCCAGCACCATCGGGACTAGCGGGAGGAGCGGGGAGCTGTTTTTT
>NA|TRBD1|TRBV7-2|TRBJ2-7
CASSLISGGQGATEQYF
TGTGCCAGCAGCTTAATTTCAGGAGGCCAGGGGGCCACCGAGCAGTACTTC
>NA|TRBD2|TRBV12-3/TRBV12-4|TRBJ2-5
CASSLKRGGLSYNEQYF
TGTGCCAGCAGTTTAAAGCGGGGGGGCCTATCGTACAATGAGCAGTACTTC
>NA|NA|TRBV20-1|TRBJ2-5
CSANVWRGDYQETQYF
TGCAGTGCCAATGTATGGCGGGGCGATTACCAAGAGACCCAGTACTTC
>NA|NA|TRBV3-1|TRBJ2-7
CASSQSLLGQYF
TGTGCCAGCAGCCAATCCTTACTCGGGCAGTACTTC
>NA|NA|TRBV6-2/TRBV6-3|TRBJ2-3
CASSNQGGPYTDTQYF
TGTGCCAGCAGCAACCAGGGCGGACCCTACACAGATACGCAGTATTTT
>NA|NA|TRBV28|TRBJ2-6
CASKETTGISGANVLTF
TGTGCCAGCAAAGAGACCACAGGAATCTCTGGGGCCAACGTCCTGACTTTC
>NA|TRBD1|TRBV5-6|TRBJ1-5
CASSLGTGEKYNQPQHF
TGTGCCAGCAGCTTGGGGACAGGGGAAAAGTACAATCAGCCCCAGCATTTT